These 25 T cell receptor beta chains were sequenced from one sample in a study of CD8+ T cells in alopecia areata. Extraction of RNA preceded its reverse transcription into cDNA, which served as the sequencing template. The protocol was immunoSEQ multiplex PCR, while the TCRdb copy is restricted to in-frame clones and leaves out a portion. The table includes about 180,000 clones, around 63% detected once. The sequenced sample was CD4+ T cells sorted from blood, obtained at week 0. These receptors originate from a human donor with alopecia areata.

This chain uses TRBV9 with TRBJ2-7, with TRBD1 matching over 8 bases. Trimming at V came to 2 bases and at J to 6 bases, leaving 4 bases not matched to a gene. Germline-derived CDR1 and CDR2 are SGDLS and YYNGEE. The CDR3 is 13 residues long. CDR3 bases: TGTGCCAGCAGCGTCGACAGGGGAGGCGAGCAGTACTTC. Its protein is CASSVDRGGEQYF.

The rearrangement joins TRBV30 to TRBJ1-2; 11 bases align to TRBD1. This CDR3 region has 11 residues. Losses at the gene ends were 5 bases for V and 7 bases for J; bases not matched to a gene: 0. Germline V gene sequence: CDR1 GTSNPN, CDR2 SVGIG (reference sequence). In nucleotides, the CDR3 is TGTGCCTGGGGGACAGGGGGTGGCTACACCTTC. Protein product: CAWGTGGGYTF.

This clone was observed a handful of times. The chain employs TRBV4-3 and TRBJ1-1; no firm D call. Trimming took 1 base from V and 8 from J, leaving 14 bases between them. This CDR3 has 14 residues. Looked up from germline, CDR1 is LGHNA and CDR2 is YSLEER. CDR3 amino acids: CASSQGAGRGEAFF. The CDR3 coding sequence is TGCGCCAGCAGCCAAGGTGCAGGCCGGGGAGAAGCTTTCTTT.

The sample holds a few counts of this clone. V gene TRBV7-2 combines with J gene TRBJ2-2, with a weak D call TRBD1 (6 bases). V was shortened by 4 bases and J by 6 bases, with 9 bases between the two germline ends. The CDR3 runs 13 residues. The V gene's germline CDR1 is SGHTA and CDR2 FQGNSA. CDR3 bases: TGTGCCAGCAGCTCACAGGGTCCCGGGGAGCTGTTTTTT. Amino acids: CASSSQGPGELFF.

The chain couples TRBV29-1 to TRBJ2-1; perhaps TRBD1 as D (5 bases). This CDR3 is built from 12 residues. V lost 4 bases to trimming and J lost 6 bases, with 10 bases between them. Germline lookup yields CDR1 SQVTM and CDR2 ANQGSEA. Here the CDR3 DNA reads TGCAGCGTTGTCAGGGCCTCCAATGAGCAGTTCTTC. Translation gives CSVVRASNEQFF.

In DNA, the CDR3 is TGCAGCGTCCGGGACAGGGACTACGAGCAGTACTTC. Amino acid sequence: CSVRDRDYEQYF. The V call is TRBV29-1, the J call TRBJ2-7; the match to TRBD1 covers 9 bases. Germline V gene lookup returns CDR1 SQVTM and CDR2 ANQGSEA. V dropped 6 bases and J dropped 3; count of bases not matched to a gene: 3. This CDR3 has 12 residues.

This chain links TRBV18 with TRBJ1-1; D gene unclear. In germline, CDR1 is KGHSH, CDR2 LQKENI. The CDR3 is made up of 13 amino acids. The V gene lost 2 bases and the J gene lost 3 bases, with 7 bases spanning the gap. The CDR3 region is CASSPLGDTEAFF. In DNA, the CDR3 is TGTGCCAGCTCACCATTAGGAGACACTGAAGCTTTCTTT.

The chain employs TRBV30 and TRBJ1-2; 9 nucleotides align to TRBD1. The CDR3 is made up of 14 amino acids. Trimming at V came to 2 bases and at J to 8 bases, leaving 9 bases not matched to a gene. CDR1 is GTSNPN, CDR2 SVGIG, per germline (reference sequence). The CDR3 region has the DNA TGTGCCTGGAGTACAGGACAGGGGCCTTTCGGCTACACCTTC. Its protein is CAWSTGQGPFGYTF.

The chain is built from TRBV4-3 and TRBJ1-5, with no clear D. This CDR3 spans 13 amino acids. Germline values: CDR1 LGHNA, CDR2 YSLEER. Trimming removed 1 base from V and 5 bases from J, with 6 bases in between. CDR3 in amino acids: CASSQGLHQPQHF. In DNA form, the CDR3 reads TGCGCCAGCAGCCAAGGTCTCCATCAGCCCCAGCATTTT.

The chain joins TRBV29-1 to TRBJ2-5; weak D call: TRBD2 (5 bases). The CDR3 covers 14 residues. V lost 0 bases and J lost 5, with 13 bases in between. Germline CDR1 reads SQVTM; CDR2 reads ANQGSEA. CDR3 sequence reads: CSVEELAIRETQYF. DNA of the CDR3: TGCAGCGTTGAAGAGTTAGCGATTAGGGAGACCCAGTACTTC.

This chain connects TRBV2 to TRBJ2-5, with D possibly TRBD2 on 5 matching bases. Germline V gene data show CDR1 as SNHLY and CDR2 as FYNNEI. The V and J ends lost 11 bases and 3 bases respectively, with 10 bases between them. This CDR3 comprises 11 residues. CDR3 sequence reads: CASGGKETQYF. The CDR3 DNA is TGTGCCTCAGGAGGAAAAGAGACCCAGTACTTC.

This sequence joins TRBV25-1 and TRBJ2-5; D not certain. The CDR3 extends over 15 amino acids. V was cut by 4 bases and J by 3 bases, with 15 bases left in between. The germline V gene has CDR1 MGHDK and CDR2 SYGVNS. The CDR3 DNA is TGTGCCAGCAGTGCATTTGCGCAACTTGAAGAGACCCAGTACTTC. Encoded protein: CASSAFAQLEETQYF.

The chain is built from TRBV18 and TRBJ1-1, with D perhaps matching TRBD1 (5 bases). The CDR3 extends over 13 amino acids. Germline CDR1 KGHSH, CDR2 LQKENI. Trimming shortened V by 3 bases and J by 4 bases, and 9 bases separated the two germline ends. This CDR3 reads CASSPMGGTEAFF. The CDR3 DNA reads TGTGCCAGCTCACCTATGGGGGGCACTGAAGCTTTCTTT.

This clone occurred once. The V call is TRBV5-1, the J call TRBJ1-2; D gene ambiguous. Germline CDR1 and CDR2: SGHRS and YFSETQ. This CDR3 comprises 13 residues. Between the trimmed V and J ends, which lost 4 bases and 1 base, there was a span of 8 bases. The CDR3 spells CASSDAYNYGYTF. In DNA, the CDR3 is TGCGCCAGCAGCGACGCGTATAACTATGGCTACACCTTC.

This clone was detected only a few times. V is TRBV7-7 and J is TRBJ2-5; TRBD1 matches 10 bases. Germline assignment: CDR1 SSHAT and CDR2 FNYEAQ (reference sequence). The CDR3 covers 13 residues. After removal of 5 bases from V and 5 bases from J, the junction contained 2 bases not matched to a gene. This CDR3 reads CASSQDRGETQYF. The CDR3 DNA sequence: TGTGCCAGCAGCCAGGACAGGGGGGAGACCCAGTACTTC.

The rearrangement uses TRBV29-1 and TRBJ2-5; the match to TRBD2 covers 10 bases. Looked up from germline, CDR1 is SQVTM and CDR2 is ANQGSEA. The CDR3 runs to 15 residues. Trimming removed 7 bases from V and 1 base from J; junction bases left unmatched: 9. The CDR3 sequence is CSAVSGGGPQETQYF. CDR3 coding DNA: TGCAGCGCCGTAAGCGGGGGGGGGCCCCAAGAGACCCAGTACTTC.

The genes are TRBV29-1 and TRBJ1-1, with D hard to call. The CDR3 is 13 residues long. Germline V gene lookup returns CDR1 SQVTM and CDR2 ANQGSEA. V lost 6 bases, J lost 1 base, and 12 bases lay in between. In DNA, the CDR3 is TGCAGCGTCCAACCCTTACAGAACACTGAAGCTTTCTTT. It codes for CSVQPLQNTEAFF. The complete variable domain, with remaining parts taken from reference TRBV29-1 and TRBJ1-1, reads SAVISQKPSRDICQRGTSLTIQCQVDSQVTMMFWYRQQPGQSLTLIATANQGSEATYESGFVIDKFPISRPNLTFSTLTVSNMSPEDSSIYLCSVQPLQNTEAFFGQGTRLTVV.

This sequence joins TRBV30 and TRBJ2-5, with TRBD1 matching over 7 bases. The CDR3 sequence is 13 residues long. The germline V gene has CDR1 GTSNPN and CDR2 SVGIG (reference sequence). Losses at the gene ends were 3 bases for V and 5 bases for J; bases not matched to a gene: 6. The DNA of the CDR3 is TGTGCCTGGAGCGGGACAGTTGGGGAGACCCAGTACTTC. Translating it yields CAWSGTVGETQYF.

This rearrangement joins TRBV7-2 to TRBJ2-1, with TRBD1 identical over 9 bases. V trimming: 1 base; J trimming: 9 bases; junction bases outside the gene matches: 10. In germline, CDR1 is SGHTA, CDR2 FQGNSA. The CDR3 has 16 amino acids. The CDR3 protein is CASSLVWTGASGEQFF. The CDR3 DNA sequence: TGTGCCAGCAGCTTAGTCTGGACAGGGGCAAGTGGTGAGCAGTTCTTC.

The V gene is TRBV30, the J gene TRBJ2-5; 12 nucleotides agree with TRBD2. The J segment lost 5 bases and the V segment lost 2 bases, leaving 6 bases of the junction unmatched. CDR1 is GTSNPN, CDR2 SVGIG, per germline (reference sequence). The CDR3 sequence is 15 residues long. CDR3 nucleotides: TGTGCCTGGAGTCCTCGGACTAGCGGGGTGGAGACCCAGTACTTC. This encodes CAWSPRTSGVETQYF.

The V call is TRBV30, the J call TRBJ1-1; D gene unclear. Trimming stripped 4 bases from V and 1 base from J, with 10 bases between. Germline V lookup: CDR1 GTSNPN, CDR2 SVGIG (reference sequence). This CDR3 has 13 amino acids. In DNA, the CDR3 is TGTGCCTGGACGGGGAGGTCGAACACTGAAGCTTTCTTT. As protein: CAWTGRSNTEAFF.

CDR3 region: CASSFGGWDEAFF. Written as DNA, the CDR3 is TGTGCCAGCAGTTTCGGGGGGTGGGATGAAGCTTTCTTT. The chain uses TRBV27 and TRBJ1-1, with D tentatively TRBD1 (5 bases). Looked up from germline, CDR1 is MNHEY and CDR2 is SMNVEV (reference sequence). The CDR3 covers 13 residues. The V gene lost 3 bases and the J gene lost 7 bases, with 12 bases spanning the gap.

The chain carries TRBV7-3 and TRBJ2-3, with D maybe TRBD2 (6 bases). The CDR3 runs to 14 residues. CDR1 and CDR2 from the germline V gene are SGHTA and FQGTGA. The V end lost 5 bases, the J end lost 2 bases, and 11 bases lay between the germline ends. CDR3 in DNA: TGTGCCAGCAGCGACGGGACTTCCACAGATACGCAGTATTTT. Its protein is CASSDGTSTDTQYF.

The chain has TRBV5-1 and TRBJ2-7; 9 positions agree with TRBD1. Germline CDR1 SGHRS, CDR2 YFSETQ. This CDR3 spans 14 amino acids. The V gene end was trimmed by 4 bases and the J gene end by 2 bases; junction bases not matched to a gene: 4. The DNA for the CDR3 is TGCGCCAGCAGCCCAGGACAGGGGCCCTACGAGCAGTACTTC. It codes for CASSPGQGPYEQYF.

This CDR3 reads CASSSDGASTDTQYF. The CDR3 region has the DNA TGTGCCAGCAGCTCTGACGGAGCTAGCACAGATACGCAGTATTTT. The chain is built from TRBV28 and TRBJ2-3, with D unclear. V shed 6 bases and J shed 0 bases, with 13 bases lying between them. This CDR3 is 15 amino acids long. Germline V gene sequence: CDR1 MDHEN, CDR2 SYDVKM.